A selection of T cell receptor beta chains follows, all from one sample in a study of blood T cells in healthy people across ages. TCRdb ran MiXCR on the 5' RACE reads and lists one entry per CDR3 protein. Of about 2 million distinct CDR3 sequences listed, less than 50% were seen once; the top ten hold around 2.1%. Sequencing was done on a sample of blood. Receptors were obtained from a woman aged 40 to 50 in good health. The CDR3 runs from the conserved cysteine through the conserved F or W. D genes are given only for firm matches. Expanded clones get a size class; other rows say once, few or many, or leave the size out.

abundance,j_gene,v_gene,d_gene,CDR3nt,CDR3aa
few,TRBJ2-1,TRBV20-1,TRBD2,TGCAGTGCTAGTGAAACTAGCGGGGGGACTTCGAGCTCCTACAATGAGCAGTTCTTC,CSASETSGGTSSSYNEQFF
NA,TRBJ2-7,TRBV20-1,NA,TGCAGTGCTACGACGGTGAGCCTGAACTACGAGCAGTACTTC,CSATTVSLNYEQYF
few,TRBJ1-2,TRBV20-1,TRBD1,TGCAGTGCGACAAGAGGTCGGGACAGCTATGGCTACACCTTC,CSATRGRDSYGYTF
NA,TRBJ2-4,TRBV7-9,NA,TGTGCCAGCAGCCCCCCAGCCAGCCCTAGGGGGTACCGAAAAAACATTCAGTACTTC,CASSPPASPRGYRKNIQYF
NA,TRBJ2-7,TRBV6-2/TRBV6-3,NA,TGTGCCAGCAGTTACTCGACGGCCGGGACGACCTACGAGCAGTACTTC,CASSYSTAGTTYEQYF
NA,TRBJ1-2,TRBV7-9,NA,TGTGCCAGCAGCCCAAAAGGGGCCGGGAACTATGGCTACACCTTC,CASSPKGAGNYGYTF
few,TRBJ1-6,TRBV4-3,TRBD1,TGCGCCAGCAGCCAAGGGACAGGCGGCTCCTATAATTCACCCCTCCACTTT,CASSQGTGGSYNSPLHF
NA,TRBJ1-2,TRBV7-9,NA,TGTGCCAGCAGCCGCACAGGGTGGGACTATGGCTACACCTTC,CASSRTGWDYGYTF
NA,TRBJ2-7,TRBV3-1,NA,TGTGCCAGCAGCCAAGTGGTAGCTCTCGAGCAGTACTTC,CASSQVVALEQYF
NA,TRBJ2-7,TRBV20-1,NA,TGCAGTGCTAGCTACACAGGGACCTGGGGTTACGAGCAGTACTTC,CSASYTGTWGYEQYF
NA,TRBJ1-1,TRBV7-2,TRBD1,TGTGCCAGCAGCCGTCCAGCTCGGGACAGGTGGAACACTGAAGCTTTCTTT,CASSRPARDRWNTEAFF
NA,TRBJ1-1,TRBV20-1,TRBD1,TGCAGTGCCAGTCCCCCCGGGACAGGGGTAGCTTTCTTT,CSASPPGTGVAFF
few,TRBJ2-5,TRBV27,NA,TGTGCCAGCAGTTTAGGAGGGCGCCGGTACCAAGAGACCCAGTACTTC,CASSLGGRRYQETQYF
NA,TRBJ1-1,TRBV7-9,NA,TGTGCCAGCAGCTTAGCGTTACAGTTCACTGAAGCTTTCTTT,CASSLALQFTEAFF
NA,TRBJ2-6,TRBV7-9,TRBD2,TGTGCCAGCAGCCCCCCAAGTCGGGAGGGACACTCTGGGGCCAACGTCCTGACTTTC,CASSPPSREGHSGANVLTF
many,TRBJ2-7,TRBV29-1,NA,TGCAGCGTTGTAACTACCTACGAGCAGTACTTC,CSVVTTYEQYF
NA,TRBJ2-5,TRBV4-1,NA,TGCGCCAGCAGCTATTGGACAAGCCCTTCTCAAGAGACCCAGTACTTC,CASSYWTSPSQETQYF